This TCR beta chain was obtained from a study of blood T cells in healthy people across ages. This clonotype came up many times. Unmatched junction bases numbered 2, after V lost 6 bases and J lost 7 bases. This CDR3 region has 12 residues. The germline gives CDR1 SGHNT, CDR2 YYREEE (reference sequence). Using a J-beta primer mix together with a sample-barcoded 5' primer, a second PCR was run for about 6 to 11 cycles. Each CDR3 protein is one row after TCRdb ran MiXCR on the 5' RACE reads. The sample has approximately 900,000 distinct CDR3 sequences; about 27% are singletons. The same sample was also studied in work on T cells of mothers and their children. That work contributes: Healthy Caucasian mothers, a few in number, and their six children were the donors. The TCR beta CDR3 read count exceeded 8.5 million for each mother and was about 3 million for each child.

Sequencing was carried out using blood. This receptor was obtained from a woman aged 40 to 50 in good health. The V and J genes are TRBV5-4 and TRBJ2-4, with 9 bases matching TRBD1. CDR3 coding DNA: TGTGCCAGCAACGGACAGGGGAACATTCAGTACTTC. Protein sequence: CASNGQGNIQYF. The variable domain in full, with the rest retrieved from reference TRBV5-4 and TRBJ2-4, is ETGVTQSPTHLIKTRGQQVTLRCSSQSGHNTVSWYQQALGQGPQFIFQYYREEENGRGNFPPRFSGLQFPNYSSELNVNALELDDSALYLCASNGQGNIQYFGAGTRLSVL.